The present entry profiles one TCR beta chain with its context. Within the sample, other DNA sequences also encode this same CDR3. The data stem from a study of blood T cell repertoires in COVID-19. CDR3 size: 16 residues. With V trimmed by 0 bases and J by 2 bases, 3 bases remained unmatched. CDR1 is MNHEY, CDR2 SVGEGT, per germline. The authors' processing: Using reference gene primer amplification, nucleated cell counts were estimated. Produced via immunoSEQ multiplex PCR; TCRdb's table is partial and in-frame only. That table gives V, J and clone size, and the DNA gave D and trimming. The sample includes some 220,000 clones, nearly 85% of them seen just once.

The sequenced sample consisted of peripheral blood. The chain uses TRBV6-2 or TRBV6-3 and TRBJ2-5; 10 nucleotides line up with TRBD2. The TCR was taken from a woman in her thirties with COVID-19, enrolled during active disease. CDR3 region: CASSYSLAGGQETQYF. The DNA for the CDR3 is TGTGCCAGCAGTTACTCGTTAGCGGGGGGACAAGAGACCCAGTACTTC.